The 25 T cell receptor beta chains listed next were all sequenced from one sample in a study of neurological immune-mediated disorders. Regarding time point: longitudinal time-point 1 (baseline). One entry per CDR3 protein results from TCRdb running MiXCR on the 5' RACE reads. The sample holds tens of thousands of distinct CDR3 sequences, about 10% seen once. The specimen was PBMCs. Receptors originate from a male donor with HTLV-1-associated myelopathy (HAM/TSP).

The chain couples TRBV14 to TRBJ2-7; perhaps D is TRBD1 or TRBD2 (5 bases each). Germline V CDR1 and CDR2: SGHDN, FVKESK. The CDR3 has 17 amino acids. Trimming took off 4 bases at V and 7 bases at J, with 26 bases between the two ends. The CDR3 loop reads CASSLNPRGRLFNEQYF. CDR3 DNA sequence: TGTGCCAGCAGCCTTAACCCGAGGGGCAGGTTGTTCAATGAGCAGTACTTC.

This clonotype was counted at least ten times. This rearrangement joins TRBV25-1 to TRBJ2-3; no reliable D call. Germline V gives CDR1 MGHDK, CDR2 SYGVNS. CDR3 length: 16 amino acids. Trimming pared 3 bases from V and 4 bases from J, leaving 17 bases between. Written as DNA, the CDR3 is TGTGCCAGCAGTGAGTTGTGGGCAATCAGACCAGATACGCAGTATTTT. The encoded protein is CASSELWAIRPDTQYF.

This clonotype was seen ten or more times. The CDR3, as DNA: TGTGCCAGCAGCGAGCTCTTTGGGGGGGGCTCGTATGAGCAGTTCTTC. This codes for CASSELFGGGSYEQFF. This rearrangement joins TRBV5-6 to TRBJ2-1, with D possibly being TRBD2 (7 bases). The CDR3 extends over 16 amino acids. The germline gives CDR1 SGHDT, CDR2 YYEEEE. With 4 bases removed from V and 8 bases from J, the gap between germline ends came to 22 bases.

This clonotype was observed at least ten times. The chain carries TRBV7-2 and TRBJ1-4; D perhaps matches TRBD1 (6 bases). The CDR3 is made up of 14 amino acids. Germline loops: CDR1 SGHTA, CDR2 FQGNSA. V was cut by 4 bases and J by 7 bases, with 13 bases left in between. The CDR3 DNA is TGTGCCAGCAGCTCACAGGGCAGTGGTGAAAAACTGTTTTTT. It yields the protein CASSSQGSGEKLFF. Looking up the rest from reference TRBV7-2 and TRBJ1-4 gives the full variable domain: GAGVSQSPSNKVTEKGKDVELRCDPISGHTALYWYRQSLGQGLEFLIYFQGNSAPDKSGLPSDRFSAERTGGSVSTLTIQRTQQEDSAVYLCASSSQGSGEKLFFGSGTQLSVL.

This clonotype was recorded a few times. The V and J genes are TRBV4-2 and TRBJ2-1, with 14 bases aligning to TRBD2. The CDR3 is made up of 16 amino acids. The J segment lost 10 bases and the V segment lost 1 base, leaving 6 bases of the junction unmatched. The germline V gene encodes CDR1 LGHNA and CDR2 YNFKEQ. The CDR3 DNA follows: TGTGCCAGCAGCCAAGTGACTAGCGGGGGGGCTGGAGAGCAGTTCTTC. It codes for CASSQVTSGGAGEQFF.

Ten or more counts support this clonotype. The rearrangement links TRBV6-6 to TRBJ2-1; 11 bases match TRBD1. The length of the CDR3 is 16 residues. Germline trimming cut 4 bases from V and 2 bases from J; bases unmatched to any gene: 4. Germline CDR1 MNHNY, CDR2 SVGAGI (reference sequence). CDR3 nucleotides: TGTGCCAGCAGTTTCGGACAGGGGGCGGCCTACAATGAGCAGTTCTTC. Protein: CASSFGQGAAYNEQFF.

The sample holds many counts of this clonotype. The chain joins TRBV25-1 to TRBJ1-2; TRBD1 might be the D (5 bases). Looked up from germline, CDR1 is MGHDK and CDR2 is SYGVNS. CDR3 length equals 15 residues. With 1 base removed from V and 4 bases from J, the gap between germline ends came to 13 bases. The CDR3 coding sequence is TGTGCCAGCAGTGAATGGGGGGGACGGTTCTATGGCTACACCTTC. Encoded protein: CASSEWGGRFYGYTF.

This clonotype has a count of ten or more. The chain is built from TRBV7-9 and TRBJ1-2; 9 positions agree with TRBD1. The CDR3 spans 14 residues. The ends lost 5 bases at V and 4 bases at J; junction bases unmatched: 5. Germline V lookup: CDR1 SEHNR, CDR2 FQNEAQ (reference sequence). CDR3: CASSPQGAGYGYTF. Here the CDR3 DNA reads TGTGCCAGCAGCCCACAGGGGGCCGGCTATGGCTACACCTTC.

In its sample, this clonotype was seen many times. The V and J genes are TRBV4-3 and TRBJ2-2; maybe TRBD1 (5 bases). The V end lost 0 bases, the J end lost 0 bases, and 8 bases lay between the germline ends. Germline V CDR1 and CDR2: LGHNA, YSLEER. This CDR3 is built from 16 residues. The CDR3 sequence: CASSQEPGTNTGELFF. The CDR3 nucleotides are TGCGCCAGCAGCCAAGAGCCAGGGACGAACACCGGGGAGCTGTTTTTT.

Remarks on this clonotype: This may stem from a read error, because a much larger clone lies one nucleotide away. V usage is TRBV6-5 and J usage is TRBJ1-1; D is uncertain. CDR3 length equals 12 residues. Germline CDR1 is MNHEY and CDR2 is SVGAGI. CDR3: CASTSENTESFF. In DNA, the CDR3 is TGTGCCAGCACATCGGAGAACACTGAATCTTTCTTT.

This clonotype was observed many times. This sequence joins TRBV7-8 and TRBJ1-4; D is possibly TRBD1 (6 bases). The CDR3 contains 18 residues. Germline V lookup: CDR1 SGHVS, CDR2 FQNEAQ. V lost 2 bases and J lost 5, with 21 bases in between. CDR3 in amino acids: CASSLSPGQGGGNEKLFF. Written as DNA, the CDR3 is TGTGCCAGCAGCTTATCACCGGGACAAGGAGGTGGGAATGAAAAACTGTTTTTT.

This chain joins TRBV30 and TRBJ2-1; a possible D gene is TRBD2 (7 bases). CDR1 GTSNPN and CDR2 SVGIG come from the germline V gene (reference sequence). V lost 3 bases, J lost 0 bases, and 18 bases lay in between. The CDR3 loop spans 17 amino acids. Here the CDR3 reads CAWRGGALLSSYNEQFF. The CDR3 nucleotides are TGTGCCTGGAGGGGGGGGGCCCTTCTGAGCTCCTACAATGAGCAGTTCTTC.

In its sample, this clonotype was seen a few times. The chain carries TRBV18 and TRBJ2-7, with TRBD2 as a possible D gene (5 bases). Germline lookup yields CDR1 KGHSH and CDR2 LQKENI. The V end was cut by 3 bases, the J end by 6 bases, with 12 bases between. This CDR3 comprises 13 residues. The CDR3, as DNA: TGTGCCAGCTCACCTCCTAGCTCCCGCGAGCAGTACTTC. Translated: CASSPPSSREQYF.

The table lists this clonotype with a few counts. This chain connects TRBV4-3 to TRBJ1-3, with TRBD1 matching 10 bases. In germline, CDR1 is LGHNA, CDR2 YSLEER. J was trimmed by 2 bases and V by 2 bases; bases with no gene match: 3. The CDR3 sequence is 16 residues long. In DNA, the CDR3 is TGCGCCAGCAGCCAAACCGACAGGGGGCCTGGAAACACCATATATTTT. Its translation is CASSQTDRGPGNTIYF.

This clonotype was found many times. The chain joins TRBV19 to TRBJ2-7; 9 bases map to TRBD2. Germline lookup yields CDR1 LNHDA and CDR2 SQIVND (reference sequence). The CDR3 totals 14 residues. Germline trimming cut 5 bases from V and 6 bases from J; bases unmatched to any gene: 8. The CDR3, as DNA: TGTGCCAGTAGTGCAGTAGCGGGGGTCGGCGAGCAGTACTTC. Protein: CASSAVAGVGEQYF.

Note on this clonotype: A much larger clone is a single base away; this may be a read error. The J gene is TRBJ1-6, the V gene TRBV20-1; 8 positions match TRBD1. CDR1 DFQATT and CDR2 SNEGSKA come from the germline V gene (reference sequence). The CDR3 has 13 amino acids. Here the CDR3 reads CSAIDRGGSPPHF. In nucleotides, the CDR3 is TGCAGTGCTATAGACAGGGGTGGTTCACCCCCCCACTTT.

This clonotype was seen repeatedly, ten times or more. The chain is built from TRBV7-8 and TRBJ1-5; 10 bases map to TRBD1. The CDR3 sequence is 16 residues long. Per the germline V gene, CDR1 is SGHVS and CDR2 is FQNEAQ. V gave up 5 bases and J gave up 1 base; unmatched junction bases: 5. The CDR3 DNA follows: TGTGCCAGCAGCGCAGGGACAGGGGTCAGCAATCAGCCCCAGCATTTT. This gives the protein CASSAGTGVSNQPQHF.

This clonotype was seen ten or more times. The J gene is TRBJ2-5, the V gene TRBV7-8, with a possible D match to TRBD1 (5 bases). V dropped 5 bases and J dropped 3 bases, with 13 bases sitting between them. Germline CDR1 SGHVS, CDR2 FQNEAQ. The CDR3 covers 14 residues. DNA for the CDR3: TGTGCCAGCAGCCGGGTTGAGACAGAAGAGACCCAGTACTTC. Translating it yields CASSRVETEETQYF.

The chain uses TRBV20-1 and TRBJ2-7, with a tentative D call TRBD2 (6 bases). The CDR3 contains 14 residues. V dropped 6 bases and J dropped 5 bases, with 20 bases sitting between them. Germline loops: CDR1 DFQATT, CDR2 SNEGSKA (reference sequence). This CDR3 is CSAMEGLVLNEQYF. The CDR3 DNA sequence: TGCAGTGCCATGGAGGGGCTGGTTCTGAACGAGCAGTACTTC.

At least ten counts were recorded for this clonotype. The CDR3 bases are TGTGCCAGCAGTTACGGCGGGCGATCCTACAATGAGCAGTTCTTC. Translated, it gives CASSYGGRSYNEQFF. V gene TRBV6-2 or TRBV6-3 combines with J gene TRBJ2-1, with D maybe TRBD2 (5 bases). The V gene lost 2 bases and the J gene lost 1 base, with 9 bases spanning the gap. Germline lookup yields CDR1 MNHEY and CDR2 SVGEGT. The CDR3 length is 15 residues.

At least ten counts were recorded for this clonotype. This chain uses TRBV2 with TRBJ1-1; D unclear. This CDR3 region has 11 residues. V was cut by 4 bases and J by 6 bases, with 6 bases left in between. CDR1 SNHLY and CDR2 FYNNEI come from the germline V gene. The CDR3 DNA reads as TGTGCCAGCAGTGCAAGAGCTGAAGCTTTCTTT. Its protein is CASSARAEAFF.

This clonotype was seen many times. This chain links TRBV6-5 with TRBJ1-5, with a possible D match to TRBD1 (6 bases). The CDR3 runs to 15 residues. With 5 bases removed from V and 4 bases from J, the gap between germline ends came to 15 bases. Germline V gene sequence: CDR1 MNHEY, CDR2 SVGAGI. For the CDR3, the DNA is TGTGCCAGCAGTGACAGACAGGCCTTTAATCAGCCCCAGCATTTT. Translated: CASSDRQAFNQPQHF.

The sample holds many counts of this clonotype. The chain recombines TRBV29-1 with TRBJ2-4; maybe TRBD2 (6 bases). V dropped 4 bases and J dropped 8 bases, with 15 bases sitting between them. The CDR3 is made up of 13 amino acids. The germline gives CDR1 SQVTM, CDR2 ANQGSEA. This CDR3 is CSVVPGGSDIQYF. The CDR3, as DNA: TGCAGCGTTGTGCCCGGGGGTAGTGACATTCAGTACTTC.

This clonotype has a count of ten or more. The chain couples TRBV25-1 to TRBJ2-7; 7 bases agree with TRBD1. CDR3 size: 16 residues. V gave up 5 bases and J gave up 2 bases; unmatched junction bases: 12. CDR1 is MGHDK, CDR2 SYGVNS, per germline. The CDR3 DNA reads as TGTGCCAGCAGTCCCCGGACAGGCCTTCTCCCCTACGAGCAGTACTTC. Translated: CASSPRTGLLPYEQYF.

This clonotype was counted at least ten times. The V and J genes are TRBV12-3 or TRBV12-4 and TRBJ1-5; 9 nucleotides line up with TRBD1. Germline trimming cut 6 bases from V and 5 bases from J; bases unmatched to any gene: 5. The CDR3 runs to 14 residues. The CDR3 reads CASRSTGGYQPQHF. The CDR3 bases are TGTGCCAGCAGATCAACAGGGGGCTATCAGCCCCAGCATTTT.